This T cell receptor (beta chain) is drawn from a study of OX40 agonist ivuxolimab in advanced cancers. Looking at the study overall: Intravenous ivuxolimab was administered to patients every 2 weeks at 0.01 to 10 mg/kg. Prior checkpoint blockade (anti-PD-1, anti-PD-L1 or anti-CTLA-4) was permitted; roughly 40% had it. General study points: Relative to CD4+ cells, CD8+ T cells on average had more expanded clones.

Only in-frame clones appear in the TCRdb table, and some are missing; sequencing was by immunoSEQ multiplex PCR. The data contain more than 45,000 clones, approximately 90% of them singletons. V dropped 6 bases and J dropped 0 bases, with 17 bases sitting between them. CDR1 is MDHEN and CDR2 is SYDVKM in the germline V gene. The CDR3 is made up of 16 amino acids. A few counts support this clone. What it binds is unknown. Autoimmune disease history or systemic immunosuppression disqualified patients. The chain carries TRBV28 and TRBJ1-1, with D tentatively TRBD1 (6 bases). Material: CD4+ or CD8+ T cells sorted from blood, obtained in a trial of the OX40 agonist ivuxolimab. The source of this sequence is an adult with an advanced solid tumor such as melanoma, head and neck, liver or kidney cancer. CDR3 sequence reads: CASSPLGGAMNTEAFF. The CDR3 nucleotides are TGTGCCAGCAGCCCCCTGGGGGGCGCCATGAACACTGAAGCTTTCTTT.